The source of this TCR beta chain is a study of control samples from healthy donors and cancer patients. Using immunoSEQ multiplex PCR, the repertoire was profiled, and TCRdb retains in-frame clones only, with some absent. Of roughly 70,000 clones listed, 84% were seen once; the top ten hold around 30%. The sequence derives from a man aged 45-65 years in good health. Specimen: blood.

CDR3 sequence reads: CSAKWETGAFF. The DNA of the CDR3 is TGCAGTGCTAAGTGGGAGACGGGGGCTTTCTTT. This rearrangement joins TRBV20-1 to TRBJ1-1; unclear D gene. This CDR3 region has 11 residues. Between the trimmed V and J ends, which lost 4 bases and 11 bases, there was a span of 14 bases. CDR1 is DFQATT, CDR2 SNEGSKA, per germline (reference sequence).